Presented here are 21 T cell receptor beta chains from one specimen sequenced in a study of regulatory T cells in long-lasting Graves disease. The TCR beta library used iRepertoire HTBI primers with Arm-PCR amplification of CDR3. TCRdb recomputed calls from the multiplex PCR reads with MiXCR, one row per CDR3 protein. This table has roughly 400,000 distinct CDR3 sequences, approximately 15% appearing once. The time point here: newly diagnosed GD, antithyroid drugs for less than 3 months. From PBMCs, RNA was extracted and then used to make the TCR library. These same records also appear under a second study, on T cells in Graves' hyperthyroidism and ophthalmopathy.

This material consisted of peripheral blood mononuclear cells (PBMCs), taken at new diagnosis, from a patient treated with antithyroid drugs. These receptors were obtained from a woman aged 40 to 50 with Graves disease.

This clonotype was counted a few times. The chain uses TRBV18 and TRBJ2-1; perhaps TRBD2 as D (6 bases). V was pared by 3 bases and J by 1 base, with 25 bases between. CDR1 is KGHSH and CDR2 is LQKENI in the germline V gene. This CDR3 comprises 20 residues. CDR3 in DNA: TGTGCCAGCTCACCCCCGACTAGAAACTGGATAGGGTCTTCCTACAATGAGCAGTTCTTC. Its translation: CASSPPTRNWIGSSYNEQFF.

The V gene is TRBV12-3 or TRBV12-4, the J gene TRBJ2-3, with D tentatively TRBD1 (5 bases). Trimming removed 6 bases at V and 5 bases at J, with 9 bases between. The CDR3 runs to 12 residues. The CDR3 DNA is TGTGCCAGCAGCTGGGGCCGAGATACGCAGTATTTT. Amino acids: CASSWGRDTQYF.

Only a few counts were recorded for this clonotype. One junction end does not reproduce the germline sequence, and a read error may be involved. The chain couples TRBV28 to TRBJ2-2; D uncertain. The CDR3 has 11 residues. Looked up from germline, CDR1 is MDHEN and CDR2 is SYDVKM. CDR3 coding DNA: TGTGCCAGCAATTTAGGCGGGGAGCTGTTTTTT. As protein: CASNLGGELFF.

The table lists this clonotype with many counts. The chain links TRBV20-1 to TRBJ2-7; tentative D call: TRBD1 (5 bases). The V and J ends lost 4 bases and 6 bases respectively, with 19 bases between them. The length of the CDR3 is 14 residues. Germline V gene lookup returns CDR1 DFQATT and CDR2 SNEGSKA (reference sequence). The CDR3 DNA reads TGCAGTGCTATTTATCCCCGGCAGGGTACCGAGCAGTACTTC. This sequence encodes CSAIYPRQGTEQYF.

In this sample, this clonotype turned up many times. The rearrangement links TRBV12-5 to TRBJ1-5; D may be TRBD1 (6 bases). The V gene lost 5 bases and the J gene lost 6 bases, with 17 bases spanning the gap. Germline-derived CDR1 and CDR2 are LGHNT and FRNRAP. This CDR3 has 15 residues. CDR3 amino acids: CASGPPGAGVQPQHF. The CDR3 DNA reads TGTGCTAGTGGTCCCCCGGGAGCAGGGGTTCAGCCCCAGCATTTT.

The sample holds many counts of this clonotype. The CDR3 loop reads CASSLRGQTDTQYF. In DNA form, the CDR3 reads TGTGCCAGCAGCTTAAGGGGACAGACAGATACGCAGTATTTT. The J gene is TRBJ2-3, the V gene TRBV11-3; 7 nucleotides align to TRBD1. Germline assignment: CDR1 SGHNT and CDR2 YENEEA. The length of the CDR3 is 14 residues. J was trimmed by 3 bases and V by 2 bases; bases with no gene match: 2.

The chain combines TRBV27 with TRBJ2-1; 7 bases line up with TRBD2. The V and J ends lost 6 bases and 0 bases, in that order; junction bases with no gene match: 8. There are 16 residues in the CDR3. CDR1 and CDR2 from the germline V gene are MNHEY and SMNVEV (reference sequence). The CDR3 protein is CASRPMGGSSYNEQFF. The CDR3, as DNA: TGTGCCAGCAGGCCAATGGGGGGGAGCTCCTACAATGAGCAGTTCTTC.

This clonotype was counted many times. The CDR3 DNA sequence: TGTGCCAGCAGCCCGAGTCAGCTTTCGAATGAGCAGTTCTTC. It specifies CASSPSQLSNEQFF. This chain joins TRBV7-9 and TRBJ2-1; D uncertain. CDR3 length equals 14 residues. V was shortened by 5 bases and J by 7 bases, with 15 bases between the two germline ends. In germline, CDR1 is SEHNR, CDR2 FQNEAQ (reference sequence).

This clonotype has at least ten counts. CDR3 sequence (DNA): TGTGCCAGCAGCTTAGTTGTCGCCGGGGAGCTGTTTTTT. Its translation: CASSLVVAGELFF. V usage is TRBV11-2 and J usage is TRBJ2-2; D remains ambiguous. V was clipped by 1 base and J by 6 bases, with 6 bases between them. This CDR3 has 13 residues. Germline CDR1 is SGHAT and CDR2 is FQNNGV.

The V and J genes are TRBV4-2 and TRBJ2-4; 10 bases are shared with TRBD2. CDR1 and CDR2 from the germline V gene are LGHNA and YNFKEQ. CDR3 size: 18 residues. J was trimmed by 7 bases and V by 2 bases; bases with no gene match: 14. The CDR3 DNA reads as TGTGCCAGCAGCCAACCTTCAAATCTAGCGGGAGAAGGGAACATTCAGTACTTC. It encodes CASSQPSNLAGEGNIQYF.

This clonotype was observed a single time. This clone may be a read error of a much larger clone one base away. Since no conserved phenylalanine or tryptophan closes the CDR3, a read error is the likely cause. The chain has TRBV24-1 and TRBJ2-1; 15 bases line up with TRBD2. The ends lost 5 bases at V and 1 base at J; junction bases unmatched: 8. This CDR3 is built from 19 residues. The germline V gene has CDR1 KGHDR and CDR2 SFDVKD. In nucleotides, the CDR3 is TGTGCCACCAGTGCGGTACCGGGACTAGCGGGAGGTTCCTACAATGAGCAGTTCTCC. As protein: CATSAVPGLAGGSYNEQFS.

This clonotype has a count of ten or more. The rearrangement uses TRBV6-5 and TRBJ2-3; TRBD2 matches at 11 bases. The CDR3 spans 17 residues. Trimming cost V 0 bases and J 2 bases; bases outside gene matches: 4. CDR1 and CDR2 from the germline V gene are MNHEY and SVGAGI. The CDR3 is CASSYSKLAGDTDTQYF. In nucleotides, the CDR3 is TGTGCCAGCAGTTACTCGAAACTAGCGGGAGACACAGATACGCAGTATTTT.

This clonotype was detected many times. The chain has TRBV7-9 and TRBJ2-5; 11 bases fit TRBD1. J lost 5 bases, V lost 1 base, and 3 bases had no gene match. This CDR3 is built from 15 residues. Germline loops: CDR1 SEHNR, CDR2 FQNEAQ (reference sequence). CDR3 sequence reads: CASSLGTGGPETQYF. The CDR3 DNA reads TGTGCCAGCAGCTTAGGGACAGGGGGCCCGGAGACCCAGTACTTC.

As regards this clonotype: Given a much more abundant clone one base away, this may be a read error. This rearrangement joins TRBV7-3 to TRBJ2-1; a weak D match, TRBD2 (6 bases). This CDR3 has 17 residues. The germline V gene has CDR1 SGHTA and CDR2 FQGTGA. The CDR3 reads CASNLVIAAIAYNEQFF. The CDR3 nucleotides read TGTGCCAGCAACTTAGTGATAGCGGCTATAGCCTACAATGAGCAGTTCTTC.

The V gene is TRBV6-5, the J gene TRBJ1-1; 7 bases are shared with TRBD1. The CDR3 is made up of 16 amino acids. Germline V gene sequence: CDR1 MNHEY, CDR2 SVGAGI. V gave up 2 bases and J gave up 6 bases; unmatched junction bases: 12. The CDR3 DNA reads as TGTGCCAGCAGTTACCAATTTACCGGGACAGATGCTGAAGCTTTCTTT. Protein sequence: CASSYQFTGTDAEAFF.

The table lists this clonotype with many counts. The J gene is TRBJ2-2, the V gene TRBV29-1, with D perhaps matching TRBD2 (6 bases). This CDR3 spans 14 amino acids. The V end lost 5 bases, the J end lost 2 bases, and 12 bases lay between the germline ends. The germline gives CDR1 SQVTM, CDR2 ANQGSEA. The CDR3 DNA reads TGCAGCGTTACGGCGGGAATTAACACCGGGGAGCTGTTTTTT. Amino acid sequence: CSVTAGINTGELFF.

As concerns this clonotype: This may come from a read error, since a much larger clone is one base off. The V call is TRBV29-1, the J call TRBJ1-2; D gene ambiguous. The length of the CDR3 is 14 residues. Germline loops: CDR1 SQVTM, CDR2 ANQGSEA. V dropped 3 bases and J dropped 7 bases, with 18 bases sitting between them. The CDR3 nucleotides are TGCAGCGTTGAGGACCCTGGAGGGTTCTGTGGCTACACCTTC. It codes for CSVEDPGGFCGYTF. The full variable domain, in which reference TRBV29-1 and TRBJ1-2 provide the parts outside the CDR3, is SAVISQKPSRDICQRGTSLTIQCQVDSQVTMMFWYRQQPGQSLTLIATANQGSEATYESGFVIDKFPISRPNLTFSTLTVSNMSPEDSSIYLCSVEDPGGFCGYTFGSGTRLTVV.

With respect to this clonotype: With a much larger clone just one base away, this may be a read error. This sequence joins TRBV20-1 and TRBJ2-5; 7 positions match TRBD2. Trimming cost V 1 base and J 0 bases; bases outside gene matches: 14. Germline CDR1 DFQATT, CDR2 SNEGSKA (reference sequence). The CDR3 loop spans 18 amino acids. The CDR3 is CSARGFGGGDLNQETQYF. The CDR3 bases are TGCAGTGCTAGAGGGTTTGGTGGGGGGGATCTAAACCAAGAGACCCAGTACTTC.

The chain combines TRBV20-1 with TRBJ2-3, with D possibly being TRBD1 (5 bases). CDR1 and CDR2 from the germline V gene are DFQATT and SNEGSKA (reference sequence). This CDR3 has 13 residues. V was cut by 2 bases and J by 0 bases, with 6 bases left in between. In nucleotides, the CDR3 is TGCAGTGCTAGACCAGGGAGCACAGATACGCAGTATTTT. It is translated as CSARPGSTDTQYF.

This clonotype came up many times. The chain recombines TRBV7-9 with TRBJ2-5; 10 bases map to TRBD1. The CDR3 loop spans 15 amino acids. J gave up 5 bases and V 8 bases, and 11 bases lay outside the gene matches. Germline CDR1 is SEHNR and CDR2 is FQNEAQ (reference sequence). CDR3 residues: CASGTSTGGMETQYF. The CDR3 region has the DNA TGTGCCAGCGGAACCTCGACAGGGGGCATGGAGACCCAGTACTTC.

CDR3 sequence reads: CASSPETGGQYF. The CDR3 nucleotides read TGTGCCAGCAGCCCGGAAACGGGAGGCCAGTACTTC. The chain is built from TRBV11-3 and TRBJ2-5; 7 bases agree with TRBD2. J was trimmed by 10 bases and V by 5 bases; bases with no gene match: 7. The germline gives CDR1 SGHNT, CDR2 YENEEA. CDR3 length: 12 residues.